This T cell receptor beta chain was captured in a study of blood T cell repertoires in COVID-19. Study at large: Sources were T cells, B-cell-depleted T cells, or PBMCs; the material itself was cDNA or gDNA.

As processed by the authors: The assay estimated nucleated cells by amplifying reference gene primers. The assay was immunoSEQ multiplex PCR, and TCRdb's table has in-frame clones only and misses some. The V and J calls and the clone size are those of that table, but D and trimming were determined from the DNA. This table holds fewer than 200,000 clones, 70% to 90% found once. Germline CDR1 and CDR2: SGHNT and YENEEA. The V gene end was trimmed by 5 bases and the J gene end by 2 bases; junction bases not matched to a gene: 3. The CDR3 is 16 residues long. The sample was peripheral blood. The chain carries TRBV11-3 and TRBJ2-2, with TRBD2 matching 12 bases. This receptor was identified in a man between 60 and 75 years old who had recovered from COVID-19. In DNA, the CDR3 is TGTGCCAGCAGCCCACTAGCGGGGGGTAACACCGGGGAGCTGTTTTTT. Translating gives CASSPLAGGNTGELFF.